The source of this TCR beta chain is a study of T cells in Graves' hyperthyroidism and ophthalmopathy. General observations from the study: Blood also carried most thyroid clonotypes expanded above 0.001.

Points on this clonotype: No antigen is known for it.

Exclusion followed for patients with uncontrolled infection, other autoimmune disease, pregnancy or lactation. Diagnoses rested on clinical symptoms, serum thyroxine and TRAb, thyroid ultrasound and orbital computed tomography. Fresh peripheral blood, 8 to 10 ml, was the source of the PBMCs. CDR3 length: 16 amino acids. Germline V lookup: CDR1 MGHDK, CDR2 SYGVNS. V shed 4 bases and J 0 bases; nucleotides not matched to a gene: 7. There were TCR beta CDR3 regions amplified from RNA transcripts. The study used the HTBI primer set for a first-round RT-PCR of the TCR CDR3. One entry per CDR3 protein, called by TCRdb with MiXCR from the multiplex PCR reads. The profile shows about half a million distinct CDR3 sequences, roughly 20% of them singletons.

This rearrangement joins TRBV25-1 to TRBJ2-7, with 9 bases identical to TRBD1. The receptor was isolated from a man aged 18 to 29 with Graves' hyperthyroidism. Sequencing input: blood. CDR3: CASSVPGTGSSYEQYF. CDR3 bases: TGTGCCAGCAGTGTACCCGGGACAGGGAGCTCCTACGAGCAGTACTTC.